The clone carrying this T cell receptor beta chain has a handful of counts. This record comes from a study of regulatory T cells in long-lasting Graves disease. Through Arm-PCR of CDR3 regions and iRepertoire HTBI primers, TCR beta libraries were built. TCRdb used MiXCR to reprocess the multiplex PCR reads, holding one entry per CDR3 protein. In the table there are approximately 460,000 distinct CDR3 sequences, about 17% of which are singletons. Noted time point: newly diagnosed GD, antithyroid drugs for less than 3 months. From RNA extracted from PBMCs, the TCR library was made. The CDR3 spans 14 residues. CDR1 is SGHRS and CDR2 is YFSETQ in the germline V gene. Trimming took 5 bases from V and 2 from J, leaving 13 bases between them. The data also belong to a second study, concerning T cells in Graves' hyperthyroidism and ophthalmopathy. That source reports: Thyroid ultrasound and orbital computed tomography, with clinical symptoms and serum thyroxine and TRAb, informed diagnoses. Blood also contained most expanded thyroid clonotypes above 0.001.

The chain recombines TRBV5-1 with TRBJ2-5, with D possibly matching TRBD1 (6 bases). The origin of this receptor is a woman aged 25 to 45 with Graves disease. Sample: peripheral blood mononuclear cells (PBMCs), taken at new diagnosis, from a patient treated with antithyroid drugs. The DNA for the CDR3 is TGCGCCAGCAGGTTTAGACAGGTACAAGAGACCCAGTACTTC. This gives the protein CASRFRQVQETQYF.